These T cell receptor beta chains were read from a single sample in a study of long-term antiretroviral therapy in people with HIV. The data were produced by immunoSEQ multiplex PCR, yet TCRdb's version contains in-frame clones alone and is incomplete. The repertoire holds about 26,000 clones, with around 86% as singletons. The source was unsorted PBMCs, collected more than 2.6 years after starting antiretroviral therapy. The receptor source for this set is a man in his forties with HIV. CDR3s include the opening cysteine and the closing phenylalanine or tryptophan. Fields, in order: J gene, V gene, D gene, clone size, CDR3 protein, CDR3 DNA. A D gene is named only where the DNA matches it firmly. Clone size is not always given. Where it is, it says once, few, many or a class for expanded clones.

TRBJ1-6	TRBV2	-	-	CASRGVNNSPLHF	TGTGCCAGCCGCGGAGTTAATAATTCACCCCTCCACTTT
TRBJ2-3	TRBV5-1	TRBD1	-	CASSLGTGTDTQYF	TGCGCCAGCAGCTTAGGGACAGGGACAGATACGCAGTATTTT
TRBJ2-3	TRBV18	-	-	CASSPGRQSTDTQYF	TGTGCCAGCTCACCAGGAAGACAGAGCACAGATACGCAGTATTTT
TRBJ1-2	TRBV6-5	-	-	CASSPTGIINYGYTF	TGTGCCAGCAGTCCCACAGGGATCATTAACTATGGCTACACCTTC
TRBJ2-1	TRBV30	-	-	CAWSRESSYNEQFF	TGTGCCTGGAGTAGGGAGAGCTCCTACAATGAGCAGTTCTTC
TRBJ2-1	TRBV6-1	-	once	CASSGASGVLRHEQFF	TGTGCCAGCAGTGGGGCTTCCGGGGTCCTTCGGCATGAGCAGTTCTTC
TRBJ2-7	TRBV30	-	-	CAWSVPGVRSYEQYF	TGTGCCTGGAGTGTACCAGGGGTTAGATCCTACGAGCAGTACTTC
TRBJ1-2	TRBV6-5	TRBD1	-	CASSLQGRGPGYTF	TGTGCCAGCAGTTTACAGGGCAGGGGGCCTGGCTACACCTTC
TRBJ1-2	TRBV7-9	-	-	CASSSDAYGYTF	TGTGCCAGCAGCTCCGACGCATATGGCTACACCTTC
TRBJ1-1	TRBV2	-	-	CASSADPNTEAFF	TGTGCCAGCAGCGCGGACCCGAACACTGAAGCTTTCTTT
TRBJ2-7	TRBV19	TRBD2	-	CASSTSTSGRYEQYF	TGTGCCAGTAGTACCTCGACTAGCGGGAGGTACGAGCAGTACTTC
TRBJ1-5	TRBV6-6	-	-	CASSYVSADQPQHF	TGTGCCAGCAGTTACGTGTCGGCGGATCAGCCCCAGCATTTT
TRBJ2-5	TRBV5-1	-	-	CASSPDEGRETQYF	TGCGCCAGCAGCCCCGACGAGGGCCGAGAGACCCAGTACTTC